The 8 T cell receptor beta chains below all came from one sample that was sequenced in a study of siplizumab effects on memory and regulatory T cells. TCRdb's table, derived via immunoSEQ multiplex PCR, lists solely in-frame clones and lacks some. The sample lists roughly 60,000 clones; about 92% were seen once. The sequencing sample was made of CD8+ T cells sorted from blood. The receptors shown here come from a human donor in good health.

This sequence joins TRBV7-2 and TRBJ2-7; no clear D. Trimming removed 1 base from V and 2 bases from J, with 6 bases in between. The CDR3 contains 13 residues. Germline V gene lookup returns CDR1 SGHTA and CDR2 FQGNSA. CDR3 nucleotide sequence: TGTGCCAGCAGCTTAGGTCTCGCCTACGAGCAGTACTTC. This encodes CASSLGLAYEQYF.

This chain links TRBV19 with TRBJ2-7; TRBD1 is a possible D gene (6 bases). CDR1 and CDR2 from the germline V gene are LNHDA and SQIVND (reference sequence). The CDR3 is made up of 14 amino acids. Trimming left V 5 bases short and J 4 bases short, with 15 bases between. The CDR3 region has the DNA TGTGCCAGTAGTTTCCAGGGACACCGGTACGAGCAGTACTTC. Its protein product is CASSFQGHRYEQYF.

V is TRBV19 and J is TRBJ2-7, with D perhaps TRBD1 or TRBD2 (5 bases each). The CDR3 totals 11 residues. Germline CDR1 reads LNHDA; CDR2 reads SQIVND (reference sequence). The germline V and J ends were trimmed by 9 bases and 3 bases, with 9 bases remaining between them. As DNA, the CDR3 is TGTGCCAGCGGGGCGGTCTACGAGCAGTACTTC. It encodes CASGAVYEQYF.

The rearrangement joins TRBV19 to TRBJ2-1, with D possibly matching TRBD2 (6 bases). The CDR3 covers 14 residues. V was shortened by 3 bases and J by 5 bases, with 11 bases between the two germline ends. Germline V lookup: CDR1 LNHDA, CDR2 SQIVND (reference sequence). CDR3 amino acids: CASSIVGLNNEQFF. CDR3 sequence (DNA): TGTGCCAGTAGTATCGTGGGACTCAACAATGAGCAGTTCTTC. Full variable domain (outside the CDR3, taken from reference TRBV19 and TRBJ2-1): DGGITQSPKYLFRKEGQNVTLSCEQNLNHDAMYWYRQDPGQGLRLIYYSQIVNDFQKGDIAEGYSVSREKKESFPLTVTSAQKNPTAFYLCASSIVGLNNEQFFGPGTRLTVL.

The chain recombines TRBV7-2 with TRBJ2-5; 14 nucleotides line up with TRBD2. Germline V lookup: CDR1 SGHTA, CDR2 FQGNSA. This CDR3 has 17 amino acids. J was trimmed by 4 bases and V by 5 bases; bases with no gene match: 9. Written as DNA, the CDR3 is TGTGCCAGCAGCCCCCAGACTAGCGGGAGGGCCAGAGAGACCCAGTACTTC. The encoded protein is CASSPQTSGRARETQYF.

The chain is built from TRBV6-6 and TRBJ2-7; D may be TRBD2 (6 bases). Trimming took 1 base from V and 4 from J, leaving 8 bases between them. Germline CDR1 and CDR2: MNHNY and SVGAGI (reference sequence). The CDR3 contains 13 residues. This CDR3 is CASSYFGGYEQYF. The CDR3 DNA follows: TGTGCCAGCAGTTACTTTGGGGGGTACGAGCAGTACTTC.

Only one count was recorded for this clone. The chain carries TRBV7-6 and TRBJ2-7; D may be TRBD1 (5 bases). V lost 1 base, J lost 5 bases, and 9 bases lay in between. Germline lookup yields CDR1 SGHVS and CDR2 FNYEAQ. The CDR3 runs 13 residues. The DNA for the CDR3 is TGTGCCAGCAGCTTAGGCAGGGAAAACGAGCAGTACTTC. Its protein product is CASSLGRENEQYF. Full variable domain (rest looked up from reference TRBV7-6 and TRBJ2-7): GAGVSQSPRYKVTKRGQDVALRCDPISGHVSLYWYRQALGQGPEFLTYFNYEAQQDKSGLPNDRFSAERPEGSISTLTIQRTEQRDSAMYRCASSLGRENEQYFGPGTRLTVT.

This chain joins TRBV7-3 and TRBJ2-1; TRBD2 might be the D (6 bases). Per the germline V gene, CDR1 is SGHTA and CDR2 is FQGTGA. This CDR3 contains 15 residues. Trimming pared 5 bases from V and 4 bases from J, leaving 15 bases between. The CDR3 region has the DNA TGTGCCAGCAGCCCATCGGGGGAGCCATACAATGAGCAGTTCTTC. Protein product: CASSPSGEPYNEQFF.